A single sample is the source of the 23 T cell receptor beta chains below, sequenced in a study of blood T cells in healthy people across ages. With a J-beta primer mix and a sample-barcoded 5' primer, a second PCR ran 7 to 11 cycles. Each CDR3 protein gets one entry after TCRdb re-called the 5' RACE reads with MiXCR. Here the sample spans roughly 1.9 million distinct CDR3 sequences, approximately 40% being singletons. Input material: blood. The origin of the receptors is a human donor in good health.

This clonotype was counted only a few times. Written as DNA, the CDR3 is TGTGCCAGTAGATGGGACAGGGAGGGTTACAATGAGCAGTTCTTC. Translation gives CASRWDREGYNEQFF. The chain has TRBV19 and TRBJ2-1; TRBD1 aligns across 9 bases. Germline trimming cut 6 bases from V and 4 bases from J; bases unmatched to any gene: 7. CDR3 length: 15 amino acids. Looked up from germline, CDR1 is LNHDA and CDR2 is SQIVND (reference sequence).

Many counts were recorded for this clonotype. The chain recombines TRBV4-1 with TRBJ2-5, with D perhaps TRBD1 (5 bases). The V gene's germline CDR1 is MGHRA and CDR2 YSYEKL. This CDR3 has 13 residues. V dropped 5 bases and J dropped 4 bases, with 11 bases sitting between them. CDR3: CASSSDSGETQYF. DNA of the CDR3: TGCGCCAGCAGCTCAGACAGTGGAGAGACCCAGTACTTC.

Ten or more counts support this clonotype. The chain combines TRBV20-1 with TRBJ2-7; D might be TRBD1 or TRBD2, each matching 5 bases. V was cut by 5 bases and J by 4 bases, with 18 bases left in between. The CDR3 sequence is 14 residues long. CDR1 DFQATT and CDR2 SNEGSKA come from the germline V gene (reference sequence). CDR3 loop: CSAPDRLGVYEQYF. Written as DNA, the CDR3 is TGCAGTGCTCCCGACAGATTGGGAGTTTACGAGCAGTACTTC.

This clonotype was detected a few times. V is TRBV12-5 and J is TRBJ2-3, with D hard to call. Germline loops: CDR1 LGHNT, CDR2 FRNRAP. Deletions cut 6 bases from V and 4 bases from J, with 8 bases between. The length of the CDR3 is 12 residues. CDR3 residues: CASGRHSDTQYF. The DNA of the CDR3 is TGTGCTAGTGGGCGCCACTCAGATACGCAGTATTTT.

The V and J genes are TRBV2 and TRBJ2-1; 8 bases are shared with TRBD1. There are 18 residues in the CDR3. Germline V lookup: CDR1 SNHLY, CDR2 FYNNEI. V lost 3 bases and J lost 4; bases outside the gene matches: 14. CDR3 loop: CASSEAIDRDRLYNEQFF. CDR3 DNA: TGTGCCAGCAGTGAGGCTATTGACCGGGACAGGCTTTACAATGAGCAGTTCTTC.

This clonotype was counted only a few times. The CDR3 bases are TGCAGCGCTGCCGGGACAGGGAGCGAGCAGTACTTC. It translates to CSAAGTGSEQYF. The chain couples TRBV29-1 to TRBJ2-4; TRBD1 agrees at 9 bases. The last part of the DNA fits TRBJ2-7 better; the J call may be wrong. In germline, CDR1 is SQVTM, CDR2 ANQGSEA. The CDR3 length is 12 residues.

The J gene is TRBJ1-1, the V gene TRBV3-1, with TRBD1 matching 8 bases. This CDR3 is built from 13 residues. Germline-derived CDR1 and CDR2 are LGHDT and YNNKEL (reference sequence). J was trimmed by 8 bases and V by 4 bases; bases with no gene match: 6. The CDR3 bases are TGTGCCAGCAGCCGACAGGGGAGTGGCGAAGCTTTCTTT. Translated: CASSRQGSGEAFF.

The gene calls are TRBV7-9 and TRBJ2-5, with 10 bases fitting TRBD2. From germline, CDR1 is SEHNR and CDR2 FQNEAQ (reference sequence). J was trimmed by 2 bases and V by 5 bases; bases with no gene match: 5. The CDR3 extends over 15 amino acids. The CDR3 reads CASSQAGGSQETQYF. Here the CDR3 DNA reads TGTGCCAGCAGCCAAGCGGGGGGGTCTCAAGAGACCCAGTACTTC.

V is TRBV9 and J is TRBJ1-2, with a possible D match to TRBD1 (5 bases). The CDR3 covers 15 residues. CDR1 is SGDLS, CDR2 YYNGEE, per germline. Trimming took off 2 bases at V and 0 bases at J, with 11 bases between the two ends. CDR3 nucleotide sequence: TGTGCCAGCAGCGTCAGGGACTCCGCTAACTATGGCTACACCTTC. This encodes CASSVRDSANYGYTF.

This clonotype was seen at least ten times. V is TRBV7-9 and J is TRBJ2-6; 7 bases agree with TRBD1. The CDR3 extends over 16 amino acids. J gave up 0 bases and V 5 bases, and 4 bases lay outside the gene matches. In germline, CDR1 is SEHNR, CDR2 FQNEAQ (reference sequence). CDR3 loop: CASSHTGDSGANVLTF. The DNA for the CDR3 is TGTGCCAGCAGCCACACAGGGGACTCTGGGGCCAACGTCCTGACTTTC.

The chain is built from TRBV20-1 and TRBJ1-1, with D unresolved. Trimming removed 3 bases at V and 2 bases at J, with 13 bases between. CDR1 is DFQATT, CDR2 SNEGSKA, per germline (reference sequence). CDR3 size: 14 residues. The CDR3, as DNA: TGCAGTGCTAGTAAGGAGTTTGGTAACACTGAAGCTTTCTTT. This encodes CSASKEFGNTEAFF.

This clonotype was seen more than once but under ten times. The genes are TRBV7-9 and TRBJ2-7; D is uncertain. Per germline, CDR1 SEHNR and CDR2 FQNEAQ (reference sequence). The V end lost 4 bases, the J end lost 7 bases, and 8 bases lay between the germline ends. This CDR3 is 11 amino acids long. In DNA, the CDR3 is TGTGCCAGCAGCTACAAGAGGGAGCAGTACTTC. As protein: CASSYKREQYF.

The chain joins TRBV20-1 to TRBJ2-4; 7 bases align to TRBD1. The DNA matches TRBJ2-7 better at its end, which makes the J call doubtful. Germline CDR1 reads DFQATT; CDR2 reads SNEGSKA (reference sequence). This CDR3 contains 14 residues. Here the CDR3 reads CSARRGPAGDEQYF. The CDR3 coding sequence is TGCAGTGCTAGAAGGGGGCCTGCCGGGGACGAGCAGTACTTC.

The chain couples TRBV28 to TRBJ2-7, with D perhaps TRBD1 (6 bases). V gave up 4 bases and J gave up 2 bases, with 18 bases separating them. This CDR3 is built from 16 residues. The germline V gene encodes CDR1 MDHEN and CDR2 SYDVKM. The CDR3 nucleotides are TGTGCCAGCAGTTCTACCGGGACACCTAAGCCCTACGAGCAGTACTTC. This codes for CASSSTGTPKPYEQYF.

This clonotype has a handful of counts. The limits of the CDR3 on the DNA are not certain, so only TCRdb's listed CDR3 is given. The V call is TRBV12-3 or TRBV12-4, the J call TRBJ1-4; the table's TRBD1 call for D was not verified on the DNA. Counting both end residues, the CDR3 totals 11 amino acids. The CDR3 reads CASSVGQGSFF.

This clonotype showed up just a few times. CDR3 loop: CASSSPPGGKEKLFF. DNA for the CDR3: TGTGCCAGCAGCTCCCCCCCAGGGGGCAAGGAAAAACTGTTTTTT. The chain has TRBV7-2 and TRBJ1-4, with 8 bases matching TRBD1. The CDR3 has 15 amino acids. The germline CDR1 and CDR2 sequences are SGHTA and FQGNSA. Unmatched junction bases numbered 9, after V lost 4 bases and J lost 8 bases.

This clonotype has a handful of counts. This chain connects TRBV12-3 or TRBV12-4 to TRBJ1-2, with D unclear. The V and J ends lost 5 bases and 4 bases respectively, with 17 bases between them. There are 15 residues in the CDR3. The CDR3 region is CASSPLRVHGYGYTF. The CDR3 DNA follows: TGTGCCAGCAGTCCATTGAGGGTGCATGGCTATGGCTACACCTTC.

There are a few counts of this clonotype. V gene TRBV7-2 combines with J gene TRBJ2-5; perhaps TRBD2 as D (6 bases). V was clipped by 0 bases and J by 7 bases, with 9 bases between them. CDR3 length equals 13 residues. Germline V lookup: CDR1 SGHTA, CDR2 FQGNSA. The CDR3 sequence is CASSLAEGGTQYF. Written as DNA, the CDR3 is TGTGCCAGCAGCTTAGCGGAGGGAGGGACCCAGTACTTC.

CDR3 bases: TGTGCCAGCAGTACCACCCGGGATTACAATGAGCAGTTCTTC. It encodes CASSTTRDYNEQFF. V usage is TRBV12-3 or TRBV12-4 and J usage is TRBJ2-1, with D possibly TRBD2 on 5 matching bases. V was pared by 5 bases and J by 4 bases, with 12 bases between. CDR3 length: 14 residues.

As for this clonotype: The junction departs from the called germline gene at one end, perhaps through a read error. CDR3 nucleotides: TGTGCCAGCAGCTTAGCGGCTAGCGGGGCAGATACGCGGTATTTT. This codes for CASSLAASGADTRYF. The chain combines TRBV7-2 with TRBJ2-3; TRBD2 agrees at 9 bases. CDR1 and CDR2 from the germline V gene are SGHTA and FQGNSA. This CDR3 comprises 15 residues. The full variable domain, rest sourced from reference TRBV7-2 and TRBJ2-3, is GAGVSQSPSNKVTEKGKDVELRCDPISGHTALYWYRQSLGQGLEFLIYFQGNSAPDKSGLPSDRFSAERTGGSVSTLTIQRTQQEDSAVYLCASSLAASGADTRYFGPGTRLTVL.

The chain links TRBV28 to TRBJ2-7; D is unclear. This CDR3 is built from 13 residues. V dropped 5 bases and J dropped 3 bases, with 11 bases sitting between them. Germline assignment: CDR1 MDHEN and CDR2 SYDVKM. CDR3 nucleotide sequence: TGTGCCAGCAGTACTCCTTCCCGCTACGAGCAGTACTTC. Translation gives CASSTPSRYEQYF.

The rearrangement joins TRBV6-2 or TRBV6-3 to TRBJ2-3; either TRBD1 or TRBD2 may fit D (6 bases each). Germline loops: CDR1 MNHEY, CDR2 SVGEGT. Trimming took off 6 bases at V and 6 bases at J, with 10 bases between the two ends. The CDR3 contains 12 residues. The CDR3 loop reads CASRRGEDTQYF. CDR3 bases: TGTGCCAGCAGGAGGGGGGAGGATACGCAGTATTTT.

This sequence joins TRBV4-1 and TRBJ2-7, with D perhaps being TRBD1 or TRBD2 (5 bases each). CDR3 length: 13 amino acids. Between the trimmed V and J ends, which lost 4 bases and 8 bases, there was a span of 15 bases. The germline CDR1 and CDR2 sequences are MGHRA and YSYEKL. The CDR3 DNA is TGCGCCAGCAGCCGAGAGGGGCGTGGCAAGCAGTACTTC. It translates to CASSREGRGKQYF.